Sequencing of this T cell receptor beta chain was carried out in a study of T cell responses to AZD1222 COVID-19 vaccine. Study observations and caveats: Donors were mostly white British, more females; clonal diversity possibly underestimated. Vaccination with two AZD1222 doses was followed by a rise in Spike-specific TCR breadth and depth. Unmutated variant regions are reportedly targeted by nearly half of spike-specific TCRs.

The assay was immunoSEQ multiplex PCR, and TCRdb's table has in-frame clones only and misses some. The data contain about 160,000 clones, approximately 90% of them singletons. In its sample, this clone was seen a few times. Its specificity is not known. Germline trimming cut 3 bases from V and 3 bases from J; bases unmatched to any gene: 6. The CDR3 is 15 residues long. Germline CDR1 is MNHNS and CDR2 is SASEGT. This rearrangement joins TRBV6-1 to TRBJ2-7; the match to TRBD1 covers 9 bases. The sequencing here drew on peripheral blood, taken on day 0 of AZD1222 vaccination. The sequence came from an adult in good health. CDR3 nucleotides: TGTGCCAGCAGTGATCAGGGACAGGGTCTCTACGAGCAGTACTTC. It translates to CASSDQGQGLYEQYF.